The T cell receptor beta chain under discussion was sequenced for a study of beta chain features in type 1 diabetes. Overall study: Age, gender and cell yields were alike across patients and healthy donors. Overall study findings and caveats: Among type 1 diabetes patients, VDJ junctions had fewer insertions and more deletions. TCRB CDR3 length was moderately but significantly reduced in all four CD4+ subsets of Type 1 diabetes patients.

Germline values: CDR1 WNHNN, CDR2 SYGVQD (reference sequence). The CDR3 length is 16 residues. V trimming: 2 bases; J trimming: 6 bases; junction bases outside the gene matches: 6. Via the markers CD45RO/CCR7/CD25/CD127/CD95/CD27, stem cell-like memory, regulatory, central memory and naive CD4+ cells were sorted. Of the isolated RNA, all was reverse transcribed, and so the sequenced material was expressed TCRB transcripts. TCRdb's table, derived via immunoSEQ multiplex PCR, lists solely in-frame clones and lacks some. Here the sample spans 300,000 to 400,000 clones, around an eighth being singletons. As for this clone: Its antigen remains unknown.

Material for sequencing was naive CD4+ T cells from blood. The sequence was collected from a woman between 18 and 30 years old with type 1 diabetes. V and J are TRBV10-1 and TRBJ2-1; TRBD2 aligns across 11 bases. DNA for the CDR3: TGCGCCAGCAGTGAGGGACTAGCGGGCGGGAGCAATGAGCAGTTCTTC. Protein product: CASSEGLAGGSNEQFF.